This TCR beta chain was sequenced for a study of cytomegalovirus exposure and HLA in healthy donors. Looking at the study overall: Genotyping of 430 or so donors showed that 80% to 85% belonged to the Caucasian-associated ancestry cluster. General study findings and limits: A prior analysis recorded that most TCR beta V segments were productive about 90% or about 30% of the time. The authors assumed roughly uniform sequencing depth across donors for presence/absence analyses.

Germline CDR1 reads SGDLS; CDR2 reads YYNGEE. The CDR3 covers 14 residues. With 4 bases clipped from V and 2 bases from J, the junction kept 2 bases outside the gene matches. Concerning this clone: Its antigen is still unknown.

With 60 Vbeta and 13 Jbeta primers, the PCR was carried out. The assay was immunoSEQ multiplex PCR, and TCRdb's table has in-frame clones only and misses some. The sample contains about 86,000 clones, roughly 83% of which appear only once. This TCR was recovered from a woman aged 40 to 49 in good health and CMV-seropositive. Input material: PBMCs. V usage is TRBV9 and J usage is TRBJ2-7, with 11 bases fitting TRBD1. As DNA, the CDR3 is TGTGCCAGCAGCTTGGGACAGGGGGCCTACGAGCAGTACTTC. Its protein is CASSLGQGAYEQYF.